This TCR beta chain emerged from a study of tumor-infiltrating lymphocytes in primary liver carcinoma. Study at large: Sample yields of productive TCRbeta reads, ranging from roughly 3.5 to 7.13 million, were similar across tissue types.

They got blood RNA out of unsorted whole blood and also pulled out germline DNA. On this clonotype itself: Germline and junction disagree at one end, which may indicate a read error.

From roughly 500 ng total RNA, TCR beta cDNA was generated with a primer in the constant region. Construction of TCR beta libraries relied on three successive nested multiplex PCR rounds employing slightly modified ARM-PCR. The study ran its first two PCR rounds for roughly 10 cycles each, using TRBV1-TRBV30 forward primers and a C-beta reverse primer. TCRdb re-called the multiplex PCR reads through MiXCR, storing one row per CDR3 protein. The table records almost 200,000 distinct CDR3 sequences, around three fifths of them present only once. Germline lookup yields CDR1 SGHAT and CDR2 FQNNGV. The CDR3 totals 15 residues.

Material: peripheral blood. The J gene is TRBJ2-7, the V gene TRBV11-2; 9 nucleotides line up with TRBD2. This clonotype was sampled from a woman aged 55-69 years with primary liver carcinoma and hepatitis B virus infection. The CDR3 region has the DNA TGTGCCAGCGGCCGTGCCGGACTAGCGATTTACGAGCAGTATTTC. It specifies CASGRAGLAIYEQYF.